This paragraph reports one T cell receptor beta chain. This receptor's antigen is unknown. It has no much larger one-base neighbor in the sample; base qualities were not kept. The germline ends are 13 bases apart after V is trimmed by 0 bases and J by 10 bases. CDR1 and CDR2 are read off the germline V gene as MNHEY and SVGAGI. The CDR3 runs 15 amino acids, cysteine and phenylalanine included. Solely the CDR3 DNA is kept, with 45 bases framed from the first base. The collaborating institutions used their own protocols to collect whole blood in K2EDTA tubes. For TCRbeta analysis, collaborator samples were shipped as frozen whole blood, as isolated PBMCs, or as DNA extracted from either sample type. TCRbeta CDR3 regions were amplified from genomic DNA by means of the immunoSEQ Assay, a bias-controlled multiplex PCR. Per the source publication's procedure: Within the assay, amplification of reference gene primers was used to estimate how many nucleated cells each sample contained. To quantify the absolute abundance of each unique TCRbeta CDR3 rearrangement, sequence reads were collapsed and filtered. Productive Simpson clonality was computed per sample as the square root of Simpson's diversity index over productive rearrangements. Here the immuneACCESS table is served through TCRdb, limited to in-frame sequences with V and J called. Missing clones are a known gap in these copies; in checked studies unresolved V genes cover under half, and the rest lacks a known reason. V, J and clone size were drawn from that table, and D and trimming were deduced from the DNA. In all, the sample holds a few hundred thousand clones, and 65% to 85% of those were seen once. The ten most abundant clones make up more than 9% of the sample.

These data are taken from a study of blood T cell repertoires in COVID-19 (dated by TCRdb to the early 2020s). In terms of the full investigation: Samples covering the acute and convalescent phases of COVID-19 were provided by collaborators in the United States, Italy and Spain. The material from the prospective study consisted of cDNA or gDNA derived from T cells, B-cell-depleted T cells, or PBMCs. The repertoires were made available in a free public database intended to serve as a resource for research on the immune response to SARS-CoV-2. Where available, HLA class I and class II types were obtained from metadata supplied by the sample provider rather than from assay-based typing. The samples were drawn from two sources: the first 160 participants of the ongoing ImmuneRACE study, and 1,254 subjects contributed by 6 global collaborators. Deeply sampled blood TCRbeta repertoires from subjects exposed to, actively infected with, or recovered from COVID-19 were included in the dataset. Nearly every sample came with metadata listing a de-identified subject ID, COVID-19 status, age in years and sex.

Overall study outcomes, separate from this receptor: The quantity of clinical and demographic metadata differed by source and by participant and was supplied without curation.

The sequenced material came from peripheral blood. The sequence was collected from a woman of 80 years or more with acute or convalescent COVID-19. The rearrangement joined TRBV6-5 to TRBJ1-6; the D region possibly corresponds to TRBD1 (5 bases align). The CDR3 sequence is CASSYSGGGSSPLHF. The DNA sequence is as follows: TGTGCCAGCAGTTACTCGGGGGGGGGATCCTCACCCCTCCACTTT.